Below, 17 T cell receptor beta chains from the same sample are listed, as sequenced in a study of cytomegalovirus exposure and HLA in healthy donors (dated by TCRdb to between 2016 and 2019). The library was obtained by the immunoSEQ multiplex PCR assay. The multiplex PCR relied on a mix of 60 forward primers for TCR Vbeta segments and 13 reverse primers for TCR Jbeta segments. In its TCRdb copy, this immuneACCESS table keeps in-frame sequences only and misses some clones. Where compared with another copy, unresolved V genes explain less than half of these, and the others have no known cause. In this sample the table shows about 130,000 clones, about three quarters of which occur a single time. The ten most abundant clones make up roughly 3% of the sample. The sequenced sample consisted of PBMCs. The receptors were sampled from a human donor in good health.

The CDR3 DNA reads as TGCGCCAGCAGCCCAGGACAGGGAAGGGAGACCCAGTACTTC. It codes for CASSPGQGRETQYF. This chain uses TRBV5-1 with TRBJ2-5; 8 nucleotides line up with TRBD1. J gave up 5 bases and V 4 bases, and 7 bases lay outside the gene matches. This CDR3 is built from 14 residues. CDR1 and CDR2 from the germline V gene are SGHRS and YFSETQ. Filled out from reference TRBV5-1 and TRBJ2-5, the complete variable domain reads KAGVTQTPRYLIKTRGQQVTLSCSPISGHRSVSWYQQTPGQGLQFLFEYFSETQRNKGNFPGRFSGRQFSNSRSEMNVSTLELGDSALYLCASSPGQGRETQYFGPGTRLLVL.

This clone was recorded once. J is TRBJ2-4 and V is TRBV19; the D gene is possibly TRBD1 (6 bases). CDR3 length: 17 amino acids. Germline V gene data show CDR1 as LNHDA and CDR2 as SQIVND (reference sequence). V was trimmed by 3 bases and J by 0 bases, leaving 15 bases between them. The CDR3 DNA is TGTGCCAGTAGTATTAGTGGACAGCGGATAGCCAAAAACATTCAGTACTTC. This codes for CASSISGQRIAKNIQYF.

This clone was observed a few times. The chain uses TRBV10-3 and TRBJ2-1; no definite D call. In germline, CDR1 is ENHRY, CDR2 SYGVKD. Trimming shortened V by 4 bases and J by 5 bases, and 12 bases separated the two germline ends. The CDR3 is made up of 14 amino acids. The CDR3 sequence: CAISGPGANNEQFF. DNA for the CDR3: TGTGCCATCAGTGGCCCCGGAGCCAACAATGAGCAGTTCTTC.

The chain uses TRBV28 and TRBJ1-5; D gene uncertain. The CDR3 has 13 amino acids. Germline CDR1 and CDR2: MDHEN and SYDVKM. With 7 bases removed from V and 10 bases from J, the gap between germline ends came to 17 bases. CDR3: CASTDGWSIPQHF. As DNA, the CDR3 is TGTGCCAGCACCGATGGGTGGAGTATACCCCAGCATTTT.

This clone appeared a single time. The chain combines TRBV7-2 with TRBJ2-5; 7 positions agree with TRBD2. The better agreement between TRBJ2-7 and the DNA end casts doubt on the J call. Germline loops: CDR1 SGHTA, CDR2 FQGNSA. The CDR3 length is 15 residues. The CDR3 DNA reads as TGTGCCAGCAGCTTAGTCCCGGGGGGTTCCTACGAGCAGTACTTC. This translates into CASSLVPGGSYEQYF.

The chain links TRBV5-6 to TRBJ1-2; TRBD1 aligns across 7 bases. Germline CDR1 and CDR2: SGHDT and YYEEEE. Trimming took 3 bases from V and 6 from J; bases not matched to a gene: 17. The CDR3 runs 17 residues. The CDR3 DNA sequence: TGTGCCAGCAGCTGGGGCCCTCGAATTACAGGGGAGGATGGCTACACCTTC. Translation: CASSWGPRITGEDGYTF.

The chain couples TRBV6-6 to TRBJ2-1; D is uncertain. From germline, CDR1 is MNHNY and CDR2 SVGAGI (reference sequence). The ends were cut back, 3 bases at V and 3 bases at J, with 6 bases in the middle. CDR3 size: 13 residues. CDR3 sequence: CASSYSSYNEQFF. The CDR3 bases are TGTGCCAGCAGTTATTCTAGCTACAATGAGCAGTTCTTC.

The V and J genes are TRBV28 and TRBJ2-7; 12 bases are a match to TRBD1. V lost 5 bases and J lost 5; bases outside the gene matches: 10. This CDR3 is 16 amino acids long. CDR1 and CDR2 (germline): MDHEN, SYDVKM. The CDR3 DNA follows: TGTGCCAGCAGTGAGATACCGGGACAGGGGGCCCACGAGCAGTACTTC. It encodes CASSEIPGQGAHEQYF.

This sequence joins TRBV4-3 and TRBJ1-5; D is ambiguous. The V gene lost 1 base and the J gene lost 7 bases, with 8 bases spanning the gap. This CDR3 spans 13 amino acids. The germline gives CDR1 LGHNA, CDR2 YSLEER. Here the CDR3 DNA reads TGCGCCAGCAGCCAAGTGAGAGGGCAGCCCCAGCATTTT. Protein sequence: CASSQVRGQPQHF.

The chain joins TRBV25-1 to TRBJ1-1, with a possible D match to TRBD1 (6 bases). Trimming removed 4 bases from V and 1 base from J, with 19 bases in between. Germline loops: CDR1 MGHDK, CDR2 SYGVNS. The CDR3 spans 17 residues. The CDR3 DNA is TGTGCCAGCAGTGGAGGGCCTCCAACAGGGTCGAACACTGAAGCTTTCTTT. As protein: CASSGGPPTGSNTEAFF.

The CDR3 protein is CASCPLTSGGLLQGTQYF. The CDR3 nucleotides are TGTGCCAGCTGCCCTCTGACTAGCGGGGGTCTCCTTCAGGGTACGCAGTATTTT. V and J are TRBV5-5 and TRBJ2-3, with 12 nucleotides matching TRBD2. The CDR3 length is 18 residues. Germline V gene lookup returns CDR1 SGHKS and CDR2 YYEKEE (reference sequence). The J segment lost 8 bases and the V segment lost 7 bases, leaving 20 bases of the junction unmatched. Full variable domain (remainder filled in from reference TRBV5-5 and TRBJ2-3): DAGVTQSPTHLIKTRGQQVTLRCSPISGHKSVSWYQQVLGQGPQFIFQYYEKEERGRGNFPDRFSARQFPNYSSELNVNALLLGDSALYLCASCPLTSGGLLQGTQYFGPGTRLTVL.

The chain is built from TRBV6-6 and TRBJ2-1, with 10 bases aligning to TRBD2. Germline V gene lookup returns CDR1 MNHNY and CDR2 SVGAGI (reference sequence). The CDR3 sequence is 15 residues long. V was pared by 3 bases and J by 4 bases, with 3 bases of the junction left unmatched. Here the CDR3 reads CASSYGTSDYNEQFF. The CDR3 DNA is TGTGCCAGCAGTTATGGGACTAGCGATTACAATGAGCAGTTCTTC.

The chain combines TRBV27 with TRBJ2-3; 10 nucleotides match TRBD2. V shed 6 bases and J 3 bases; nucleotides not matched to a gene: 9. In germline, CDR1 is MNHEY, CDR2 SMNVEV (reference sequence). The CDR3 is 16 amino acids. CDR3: CASSLVAGGYTDTQYF. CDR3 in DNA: TGTGCCAGCAGCCTCGTAGCGGGGGGATATACAGATACGCAGTATTTT.

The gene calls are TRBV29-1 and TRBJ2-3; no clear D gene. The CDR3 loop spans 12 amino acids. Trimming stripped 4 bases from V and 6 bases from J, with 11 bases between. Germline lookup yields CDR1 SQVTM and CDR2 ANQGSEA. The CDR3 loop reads CSVVPFLDTQYF. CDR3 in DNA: TGCAGCGTTGTTCCCTTTCTTGATACGCAGTATTTT.

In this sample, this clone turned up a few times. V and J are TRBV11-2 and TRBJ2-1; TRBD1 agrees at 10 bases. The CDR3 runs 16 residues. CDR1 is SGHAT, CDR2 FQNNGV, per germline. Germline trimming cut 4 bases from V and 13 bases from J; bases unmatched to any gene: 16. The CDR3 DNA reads TGTGCCAGCAGCTCCCTCAGGCGCGACAGGGGGCGAGATCAGTTCTTC. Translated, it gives CASSSLRRDRGRDQFF.

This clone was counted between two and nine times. Here the CDR3 reads CASSALAGPPYEQYF. The CDR3, as DNA: TGCGCCAGCAGCGCCCTAGCGGGGCCTCCCTACGAGCAGTACTTC. J is TRBJ2-7 and V is TRBV5-1; 9 bases line up with TRBD2. The CDR3 has 15 amino acids. The junction had 7 bases not matched to a gene; V was cut back by 4 bases and J by 2 bases. CDR1 is SGHRS, CDR2 YFSETQ, per germline.

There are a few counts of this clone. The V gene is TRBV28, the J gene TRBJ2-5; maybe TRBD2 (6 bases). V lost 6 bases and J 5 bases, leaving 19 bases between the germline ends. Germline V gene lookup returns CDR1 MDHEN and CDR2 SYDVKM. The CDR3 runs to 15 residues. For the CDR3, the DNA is TGTGCCAGCAGGGGGGGAGGTCTAACGGGGGAGACCCAGTACTTC. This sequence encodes CASRGGGLTGETQYF.